The source of this T cell receptor (beta chain) is a study of ipilimumab plus nivolumab after autologous stem cell transplantation. Study information: DLBCL patients had primary refractory or relapsed disease.

Starting 14 to 28 days after autologous transplant, ipilimumab 1 mg/kg was given. TCRdb's copy holds only in-frame clones and misses some; the assay was immunoSEQ multiplex PCR. The data contain some 87,000 clones, 65% to 85% of them seen just once; the ten biggest clones take up 2.2%. Germline V gene lookup returns CDR1 GTSNPN and CDR2 SVGIG (reference sequence). The CDR3 extends over 15 amino acids. This clonotype was obtained from a male donor with diffuse large B-cell lymphoma. V usage is TRBV30 and J usage is TRBJ2-5, with 7 bases that match TRBD1. The J call may not be correct, given that the DNA end is closer to TRBJ2-7. The sample consisted of PBMCs, taken in a trial of ipilimumab plus nivolumab as post-transplant consolidation. CDR3 protein: CAWSGSIDRADEQYF. CDR3 DNA: TGTGCCTGGAGTGGCAGTATCGACAGGGCGGACGAGCAGTACTTC.